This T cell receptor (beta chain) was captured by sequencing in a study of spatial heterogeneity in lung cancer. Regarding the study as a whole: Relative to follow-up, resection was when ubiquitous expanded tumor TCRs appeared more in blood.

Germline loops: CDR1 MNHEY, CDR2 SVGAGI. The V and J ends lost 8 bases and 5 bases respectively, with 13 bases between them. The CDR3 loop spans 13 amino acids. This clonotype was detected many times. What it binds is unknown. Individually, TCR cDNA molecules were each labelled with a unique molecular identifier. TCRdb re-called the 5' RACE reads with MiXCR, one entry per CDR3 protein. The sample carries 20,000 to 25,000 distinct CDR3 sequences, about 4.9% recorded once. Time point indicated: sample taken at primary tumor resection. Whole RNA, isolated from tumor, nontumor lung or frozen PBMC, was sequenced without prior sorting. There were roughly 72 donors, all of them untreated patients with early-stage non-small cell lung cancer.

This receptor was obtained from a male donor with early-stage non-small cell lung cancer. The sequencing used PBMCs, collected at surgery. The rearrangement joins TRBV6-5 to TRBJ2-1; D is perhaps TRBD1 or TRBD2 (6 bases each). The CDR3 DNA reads TGTGCCAGCCGGGGGCAGTGGGACAATGAGCAGTTCTTC. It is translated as CASRGQWDNEQFF.